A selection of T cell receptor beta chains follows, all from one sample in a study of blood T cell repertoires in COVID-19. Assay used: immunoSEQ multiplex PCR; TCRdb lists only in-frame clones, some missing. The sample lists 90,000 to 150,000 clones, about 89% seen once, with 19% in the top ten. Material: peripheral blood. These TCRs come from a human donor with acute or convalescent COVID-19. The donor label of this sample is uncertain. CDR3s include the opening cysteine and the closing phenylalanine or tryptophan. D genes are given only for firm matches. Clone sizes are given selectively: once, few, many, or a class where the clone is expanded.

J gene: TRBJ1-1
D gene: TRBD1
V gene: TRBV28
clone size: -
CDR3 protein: CASSSPGTGNTEAFF
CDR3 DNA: TGTGCCAGCAGTTCGCCCGGGACAGGGAACACTGAAGCTTTCTTT

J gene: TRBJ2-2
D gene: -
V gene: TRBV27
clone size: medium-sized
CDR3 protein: CASSLGRGRNGELFF
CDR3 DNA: TGTGCCAGCAGTTTGGGGCGGGGGCGGAACGGGGAGCTGTTTTTT

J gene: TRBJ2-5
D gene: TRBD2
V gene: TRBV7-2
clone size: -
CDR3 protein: CASSALGLRETQYF
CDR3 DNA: TGTGCCAGCAGCGCCTTGGGACTAAGAGAGACCCAGTACTTC

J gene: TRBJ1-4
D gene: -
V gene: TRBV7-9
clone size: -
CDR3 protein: CASSPGTFESEKLFF
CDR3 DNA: TGTGCCAGCAGCCCTGGGACATTCGAGAGTGAAAAACTGTTTTTT

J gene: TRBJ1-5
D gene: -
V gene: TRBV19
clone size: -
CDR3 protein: CASSYRNQPQHF
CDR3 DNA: TGTGCCAGTAGCTACAGGAATCAGCCCCAGCATTTT

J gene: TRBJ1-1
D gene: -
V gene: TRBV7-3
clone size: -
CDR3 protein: CASSLGGGTEAFF
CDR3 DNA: TGTGCCAGCAGCCTAGGGGGAGGGACTGAAGCTTTCTTT

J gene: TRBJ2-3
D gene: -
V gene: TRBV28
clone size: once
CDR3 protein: CASSRTHSSTDTQYF
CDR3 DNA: TGTGCCAGCAGCCGGACTCACTCGAGCACAGATACGCAGTATTTT

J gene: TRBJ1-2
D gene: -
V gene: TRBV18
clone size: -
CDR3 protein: CASSPEQDSNYGYTF
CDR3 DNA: TGTGCCAGCTCACCCGAACAAGATTCTAACTATGGCTACACCTTC

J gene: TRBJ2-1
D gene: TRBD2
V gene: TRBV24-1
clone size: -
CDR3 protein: CATMTSGSYNEQFF
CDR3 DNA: TGTGCCACCATGACTAGCGGGAGTTACAATGAGCAGTTCTTC

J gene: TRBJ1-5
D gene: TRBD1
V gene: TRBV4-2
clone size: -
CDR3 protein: CASSQDRLQGGQPQHF
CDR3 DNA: TGTGCCAGCAGCCAAGATAGGTTACAGGGGGGTCAGCCCCAGCATTTT

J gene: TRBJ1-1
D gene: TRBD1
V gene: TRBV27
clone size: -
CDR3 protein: CASIRQGRTEAFF
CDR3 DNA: TGTGCCAGCATCCGACAGGGTCGCACTGAAGCTTTCTTT

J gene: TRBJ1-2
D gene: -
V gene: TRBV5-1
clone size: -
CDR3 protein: CASSWFGLVASYGYTF
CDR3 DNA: TGCGCCAGCAGCTGGTTTGGTTTGGTAGCGAGCTATGGCTACACCTTC

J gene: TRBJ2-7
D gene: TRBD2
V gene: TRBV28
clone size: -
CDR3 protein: CASSLSLAGGYEQYF
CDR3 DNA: TGTGCCAGCAGTTTATCCCTAGCGGGGGGCTACGAGCAGTACTTC

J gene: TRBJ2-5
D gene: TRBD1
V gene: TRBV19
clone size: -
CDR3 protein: CASSIEDRVGTQYF
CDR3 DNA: TGTGCCAGTAGTATAGAGGACAGGGTGGGGACCCAGTACTTC

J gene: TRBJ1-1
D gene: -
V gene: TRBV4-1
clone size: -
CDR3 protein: CASSYDRHTEAFF
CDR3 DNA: TGCGCCAGCAGCTACGACAGGCACACTGAAGCTTTCTTT

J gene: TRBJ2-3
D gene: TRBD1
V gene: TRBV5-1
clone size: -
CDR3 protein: CASSPRGQGTDTQYF
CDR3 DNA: TGCGCCAGCAGCCCAAGGGGACAGGGGACAGATACGCAGTATTTT

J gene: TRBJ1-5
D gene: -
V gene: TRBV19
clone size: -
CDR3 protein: CASRVAADWSNQPQHF
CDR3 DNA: TGTGCCAGTAGAGTGGCAGCGGACTGGAGCAATCAGCCCCAGCATTTT

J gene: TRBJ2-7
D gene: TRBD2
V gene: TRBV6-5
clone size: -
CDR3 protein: CASIKSSGSSYEQYF
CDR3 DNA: TGTGCCAGCATCAAGTCTAGCGGGAGCTCCTACGAGCAGTACTTC

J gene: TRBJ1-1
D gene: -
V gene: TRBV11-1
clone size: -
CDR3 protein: CASSLEVGASWTEAFF
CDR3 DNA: TGTGCCAGCAGCTTAGAGGTGGGGGCAAGTTGGACTGAAGCTTTCTTT

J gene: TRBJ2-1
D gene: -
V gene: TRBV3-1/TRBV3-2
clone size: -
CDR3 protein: CASSQVSEQFF
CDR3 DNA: TGTGCCAGCAGCCAAGTCTCTGAGCAGTTCTTC

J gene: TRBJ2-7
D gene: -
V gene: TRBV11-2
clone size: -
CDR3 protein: CASSLINRAAGADYEQYF
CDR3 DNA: TGTGCCAGCAGCTTAATTAACAGGGCGGCAGGGGCTGACTACGAGCAGTACTTC

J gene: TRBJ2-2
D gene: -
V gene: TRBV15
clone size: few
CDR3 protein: CATSSRQGVPGELFF
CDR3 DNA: TGTGCCACCAGCAGTCGTCAGGGTGTCCCCGGGGAGCTGTTTTTT

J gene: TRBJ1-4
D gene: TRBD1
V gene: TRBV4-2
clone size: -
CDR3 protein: CASSPVTGSEKLFF
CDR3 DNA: TGTGCCAGCAGCCCAGTGACAGGGTCTGAAAAACTGTTTTTT

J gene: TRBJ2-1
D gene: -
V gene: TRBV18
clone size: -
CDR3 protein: CASSPGGSGYGEQFF
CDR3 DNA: TGTGCCAGCTCACCGGGTGGGAGTGGTTACGGAGAGCAGTTCTTC

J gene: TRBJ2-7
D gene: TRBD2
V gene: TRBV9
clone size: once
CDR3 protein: CASSVEPGTSDEQYF
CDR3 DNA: TGTGCCAGCAGCGTAGAGCCCGGGACTAGCGACGAGCAGTACTTC

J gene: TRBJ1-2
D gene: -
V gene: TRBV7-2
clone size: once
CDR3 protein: CASSLSGLIGGYTF
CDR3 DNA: TGTGCCAGCAGCTTATCGGGACTGATAGGTGGCTACACCTTC

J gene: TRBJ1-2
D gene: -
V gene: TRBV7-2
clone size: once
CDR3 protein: CASSLQGDGGYTF
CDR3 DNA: TGTGCCAGCAGCTTACAGGGTGACGGGGGCTACACCTTC

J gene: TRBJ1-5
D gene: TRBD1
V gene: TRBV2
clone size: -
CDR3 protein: CASSSTGTESNQPQHF
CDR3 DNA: TGTGCCAGCAGTTCCACCGGGACAGAGAGCAATCAGCCCCAGCATTTT

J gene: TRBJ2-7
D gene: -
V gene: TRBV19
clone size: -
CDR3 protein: CASSPGTPSQSYEQYF
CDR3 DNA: TGTGCCAGTAGTCCCGGGACTCCCTCCCAAAGTTACGAGCAGTACTTC

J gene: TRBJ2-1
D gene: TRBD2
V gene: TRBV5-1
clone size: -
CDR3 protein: CASSLEGREGRNEQFF
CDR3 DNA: TGCGCCAGCAGCTTGGAAGGGCGGGAGGGCCGGAATGAGCAGTTCTTC

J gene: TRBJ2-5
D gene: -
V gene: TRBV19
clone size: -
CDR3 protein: CAPKLGEETQYF
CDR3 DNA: TGTGCCCCCAAGTTAGGGGAAGAGACCCAGTACTTC

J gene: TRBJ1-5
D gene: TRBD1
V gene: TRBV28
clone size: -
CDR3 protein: CAARRDRAGQPQHF
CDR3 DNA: TGTGCCGCCCGCCGGGACAGGGCTGGGCAGCCCCAGCATTTT

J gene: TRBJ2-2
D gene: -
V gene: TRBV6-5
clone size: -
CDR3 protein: CASNLQWQNTGELFF
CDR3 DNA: TGTGCCAGCAACTTACAGTGGCAGAACACCGGGGAGCTGTTTTTT